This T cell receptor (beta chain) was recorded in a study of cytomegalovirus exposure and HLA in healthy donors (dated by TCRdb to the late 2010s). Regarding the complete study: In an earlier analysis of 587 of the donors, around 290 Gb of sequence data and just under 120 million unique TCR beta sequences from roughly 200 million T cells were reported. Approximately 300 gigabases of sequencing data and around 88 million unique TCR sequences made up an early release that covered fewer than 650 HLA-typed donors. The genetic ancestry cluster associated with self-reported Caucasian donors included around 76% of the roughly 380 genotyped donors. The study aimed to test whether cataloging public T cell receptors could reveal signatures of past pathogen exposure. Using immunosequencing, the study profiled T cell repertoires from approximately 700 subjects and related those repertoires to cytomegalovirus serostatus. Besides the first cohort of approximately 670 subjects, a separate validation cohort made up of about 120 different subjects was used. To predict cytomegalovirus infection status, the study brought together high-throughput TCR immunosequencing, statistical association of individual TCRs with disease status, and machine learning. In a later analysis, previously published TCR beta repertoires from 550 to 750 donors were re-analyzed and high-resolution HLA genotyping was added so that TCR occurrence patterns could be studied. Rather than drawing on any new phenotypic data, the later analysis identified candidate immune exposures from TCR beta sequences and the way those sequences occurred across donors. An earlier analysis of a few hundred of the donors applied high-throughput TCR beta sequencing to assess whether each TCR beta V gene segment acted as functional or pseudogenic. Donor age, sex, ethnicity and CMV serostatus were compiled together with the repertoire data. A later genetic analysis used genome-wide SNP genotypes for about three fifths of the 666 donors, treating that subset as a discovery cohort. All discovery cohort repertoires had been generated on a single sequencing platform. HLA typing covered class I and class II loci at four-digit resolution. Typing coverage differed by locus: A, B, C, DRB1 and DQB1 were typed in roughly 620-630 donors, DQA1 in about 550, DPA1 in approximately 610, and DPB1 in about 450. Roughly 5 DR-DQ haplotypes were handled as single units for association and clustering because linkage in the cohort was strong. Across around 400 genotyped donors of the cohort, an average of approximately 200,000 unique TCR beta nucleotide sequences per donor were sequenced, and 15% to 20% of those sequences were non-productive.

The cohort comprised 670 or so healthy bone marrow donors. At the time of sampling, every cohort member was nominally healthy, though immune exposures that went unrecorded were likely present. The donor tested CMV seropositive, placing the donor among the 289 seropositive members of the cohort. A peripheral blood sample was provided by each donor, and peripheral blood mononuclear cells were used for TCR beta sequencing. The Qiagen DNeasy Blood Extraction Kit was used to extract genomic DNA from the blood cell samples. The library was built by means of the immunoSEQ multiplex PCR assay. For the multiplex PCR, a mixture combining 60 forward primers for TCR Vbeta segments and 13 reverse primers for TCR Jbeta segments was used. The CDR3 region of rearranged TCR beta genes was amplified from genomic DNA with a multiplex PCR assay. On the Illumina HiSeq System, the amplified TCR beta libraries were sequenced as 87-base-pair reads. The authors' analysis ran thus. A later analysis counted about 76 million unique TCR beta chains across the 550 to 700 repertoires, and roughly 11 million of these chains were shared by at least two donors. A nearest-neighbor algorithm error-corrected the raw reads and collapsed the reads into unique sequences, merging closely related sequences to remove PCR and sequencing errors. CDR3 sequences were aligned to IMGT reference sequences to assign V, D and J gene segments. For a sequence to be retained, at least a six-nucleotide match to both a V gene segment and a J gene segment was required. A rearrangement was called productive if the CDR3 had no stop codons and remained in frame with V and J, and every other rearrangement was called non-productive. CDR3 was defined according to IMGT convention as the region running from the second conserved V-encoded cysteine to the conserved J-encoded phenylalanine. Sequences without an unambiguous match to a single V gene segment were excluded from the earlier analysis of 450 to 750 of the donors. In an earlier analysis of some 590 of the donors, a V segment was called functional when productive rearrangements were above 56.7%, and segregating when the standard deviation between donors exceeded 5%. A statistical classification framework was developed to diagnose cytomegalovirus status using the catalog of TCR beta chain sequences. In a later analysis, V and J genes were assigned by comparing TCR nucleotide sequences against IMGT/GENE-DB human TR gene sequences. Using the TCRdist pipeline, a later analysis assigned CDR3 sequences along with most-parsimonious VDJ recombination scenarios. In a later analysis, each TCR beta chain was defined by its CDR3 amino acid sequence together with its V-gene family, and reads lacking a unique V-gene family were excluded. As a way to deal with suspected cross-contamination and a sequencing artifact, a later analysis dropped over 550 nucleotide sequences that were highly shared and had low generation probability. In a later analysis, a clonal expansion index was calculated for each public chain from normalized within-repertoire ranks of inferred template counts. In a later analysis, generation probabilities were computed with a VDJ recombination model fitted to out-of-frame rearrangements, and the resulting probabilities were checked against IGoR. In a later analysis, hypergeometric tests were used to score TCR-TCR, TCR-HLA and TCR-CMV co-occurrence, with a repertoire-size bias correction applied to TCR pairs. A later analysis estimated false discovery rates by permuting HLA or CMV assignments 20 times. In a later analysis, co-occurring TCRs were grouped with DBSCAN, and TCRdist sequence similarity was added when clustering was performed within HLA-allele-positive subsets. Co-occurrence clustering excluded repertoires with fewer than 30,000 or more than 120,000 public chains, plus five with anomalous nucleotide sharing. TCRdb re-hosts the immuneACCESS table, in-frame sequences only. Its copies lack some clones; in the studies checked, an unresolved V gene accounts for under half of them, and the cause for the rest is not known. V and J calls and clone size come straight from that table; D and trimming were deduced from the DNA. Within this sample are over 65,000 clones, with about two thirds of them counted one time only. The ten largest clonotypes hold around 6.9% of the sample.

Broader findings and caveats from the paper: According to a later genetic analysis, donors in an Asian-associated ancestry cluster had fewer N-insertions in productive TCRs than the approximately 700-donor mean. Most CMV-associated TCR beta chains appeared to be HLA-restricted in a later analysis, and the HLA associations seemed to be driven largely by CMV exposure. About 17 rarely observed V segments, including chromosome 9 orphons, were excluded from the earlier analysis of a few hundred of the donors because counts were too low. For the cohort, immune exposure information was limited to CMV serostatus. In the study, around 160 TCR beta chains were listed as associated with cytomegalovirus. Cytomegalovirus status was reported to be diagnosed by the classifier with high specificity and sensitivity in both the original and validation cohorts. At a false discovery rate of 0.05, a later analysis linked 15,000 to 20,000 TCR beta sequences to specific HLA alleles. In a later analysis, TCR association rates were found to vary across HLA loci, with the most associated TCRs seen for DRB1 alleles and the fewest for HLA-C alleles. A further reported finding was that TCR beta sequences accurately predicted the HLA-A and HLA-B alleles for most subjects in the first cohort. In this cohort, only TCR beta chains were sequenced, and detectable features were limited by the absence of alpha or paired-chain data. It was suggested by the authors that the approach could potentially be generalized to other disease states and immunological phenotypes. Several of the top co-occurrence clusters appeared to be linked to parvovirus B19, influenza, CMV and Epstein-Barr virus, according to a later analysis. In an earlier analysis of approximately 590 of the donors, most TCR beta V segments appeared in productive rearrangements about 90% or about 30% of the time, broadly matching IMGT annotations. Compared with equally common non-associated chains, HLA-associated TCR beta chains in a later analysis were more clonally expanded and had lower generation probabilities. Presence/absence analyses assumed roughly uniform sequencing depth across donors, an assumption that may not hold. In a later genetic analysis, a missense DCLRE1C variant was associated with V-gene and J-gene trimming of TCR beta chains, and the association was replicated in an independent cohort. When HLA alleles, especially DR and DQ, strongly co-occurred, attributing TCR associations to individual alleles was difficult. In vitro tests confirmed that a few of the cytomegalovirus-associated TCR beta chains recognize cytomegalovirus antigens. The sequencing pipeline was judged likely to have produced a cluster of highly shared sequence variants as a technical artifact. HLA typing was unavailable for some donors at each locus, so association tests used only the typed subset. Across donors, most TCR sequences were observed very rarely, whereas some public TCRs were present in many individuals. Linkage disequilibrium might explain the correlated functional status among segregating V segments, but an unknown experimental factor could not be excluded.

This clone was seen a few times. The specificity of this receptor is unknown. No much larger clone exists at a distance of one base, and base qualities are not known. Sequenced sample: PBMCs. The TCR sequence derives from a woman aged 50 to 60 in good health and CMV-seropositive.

This receptor carries the CDR3 CARSSETGVEADTQYF. The base sequence is TGTGCCAGAAGCTCAGAAACAGGGGTTGAAGCAGATACGCAGTATTTT. The chain is assembled from TRBV5-3 and TRBJ2-3; 7 of the junction bases match TRBD1. TRBV5-3 is an ORF, with its function uncertain. Ends trimmed: V by 3 bases, J by 4 bases; bases unmatched to a gene: 11. From the cysteine through the phenylalanine, the CDR3 covers 16 amino acids. The retained sequence is limited to the CDR3, 48 bases, with the frame set at the first base.